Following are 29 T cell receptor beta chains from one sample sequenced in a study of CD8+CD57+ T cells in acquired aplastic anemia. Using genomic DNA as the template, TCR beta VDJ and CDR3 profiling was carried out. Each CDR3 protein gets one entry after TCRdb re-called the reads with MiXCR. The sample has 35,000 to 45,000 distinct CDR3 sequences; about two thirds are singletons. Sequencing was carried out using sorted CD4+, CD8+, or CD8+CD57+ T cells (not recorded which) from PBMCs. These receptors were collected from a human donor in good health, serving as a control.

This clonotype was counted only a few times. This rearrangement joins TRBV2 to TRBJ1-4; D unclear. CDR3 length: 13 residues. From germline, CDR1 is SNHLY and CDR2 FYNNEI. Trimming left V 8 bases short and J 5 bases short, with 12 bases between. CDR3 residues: CASGSRSNEKLFF. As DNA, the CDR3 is TGTGCCAGCGGATCACGTAGCAATGAAAAACTGTTTTTT.

The CDR3 is CASSINRSPQSAFF. For the CDR3, the DNA is TGTGCCAGTAGTATTAATAGGTCACCCCAGTCAGCTTTCTTT. The chain has TRBV19 and TRBJ1-1; D uncertain. Germline V lookup: CDR1 LNHDA, CDR2 SQIVND (reference sequence). V was trimmed by 3 bases and J by 10 bases, leaving 18 bases between them. This CDR3 is built from 14 residues.

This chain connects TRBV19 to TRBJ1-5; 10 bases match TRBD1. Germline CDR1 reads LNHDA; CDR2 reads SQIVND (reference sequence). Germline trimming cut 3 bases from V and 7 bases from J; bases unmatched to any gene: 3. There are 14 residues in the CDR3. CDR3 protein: CASSIGTGDQPQHF. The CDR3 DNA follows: TGTGCCAGTAGTATTGGGACAGGGGACCAGCCCCAGCATTTT.

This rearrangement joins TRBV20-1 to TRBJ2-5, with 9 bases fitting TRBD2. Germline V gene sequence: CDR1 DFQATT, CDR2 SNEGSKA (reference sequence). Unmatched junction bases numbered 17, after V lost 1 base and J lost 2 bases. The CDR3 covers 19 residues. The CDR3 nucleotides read TGCAGTGCTAGAGGGCCCACGAGGGGCGGGGGGGCACGGCAAGAGACCCAGTACTTC. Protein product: CSARGPTRGGGARQETQYF.

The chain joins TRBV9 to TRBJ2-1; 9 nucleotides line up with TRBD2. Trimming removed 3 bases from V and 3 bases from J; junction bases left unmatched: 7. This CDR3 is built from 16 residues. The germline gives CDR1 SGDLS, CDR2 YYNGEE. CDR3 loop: CASSGPTSGHYNEQFF. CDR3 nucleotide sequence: TGTGCCAGCAGCGGACCGACTAGCGGACACTACAATGAGCAGTTCTTC.

CDR3 DNA sequence: TGTGCCACCAGCCCCGAAGGGGGCTCCTACAATGAGCAGTTCTTC. Protein sequence: CATSPEGGSYNEQFF. V and J are TRBV15 and TRBJ2-1, with D possibly being TRBD1 (6 bases). The germline gives CDR1 LNHNV, CDR2 YYDKDF (reference sequence). The CDR3 contains 15 residues. V was clipped by 5 bases and J by 0 bases, with 11 bases between them.

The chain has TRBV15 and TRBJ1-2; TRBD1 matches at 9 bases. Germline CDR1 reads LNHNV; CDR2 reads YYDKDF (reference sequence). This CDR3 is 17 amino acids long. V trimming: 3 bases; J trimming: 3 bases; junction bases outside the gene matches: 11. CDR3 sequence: CATSRYRGPSVDYGYTF. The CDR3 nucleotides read TGTGCCACCAGCAGGTACAGGGGGCCCTCGGTAGACTATGGCTACACCTTC. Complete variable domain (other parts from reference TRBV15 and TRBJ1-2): DAMVIQNPRYQVTQFGKPVTLSCSQTLNHNVMYWYQQKSSQAPKLLFHYYDKDFNNEADTPDNFQSRRPNTSFCFLDIRSPGLGDTAMYLCATSRYRGPSVDYGYTFGSGTRLTVV.

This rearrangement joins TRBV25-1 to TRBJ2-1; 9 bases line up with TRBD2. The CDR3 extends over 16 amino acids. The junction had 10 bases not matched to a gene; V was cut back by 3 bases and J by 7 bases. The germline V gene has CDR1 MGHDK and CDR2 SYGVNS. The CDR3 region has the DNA TGTGCCAGCAGTGACGACGCGGGGGGGCCCGTTAATGAGCAGTTCTTC. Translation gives CASSDDAGGPVNEQFF.

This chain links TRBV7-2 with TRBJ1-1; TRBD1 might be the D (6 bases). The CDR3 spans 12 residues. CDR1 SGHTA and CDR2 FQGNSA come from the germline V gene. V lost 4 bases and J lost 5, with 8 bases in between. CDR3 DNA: TGTGCCAGCAGCTCAACAGGGACTGAAGCTTTCTTT. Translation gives CASSSTGTEAFF. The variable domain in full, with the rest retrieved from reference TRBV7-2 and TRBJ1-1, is GAGVSQSPSNKVTEKGKDVELRCDPISGHTALYWYRQSLGQGLEFLIYFQGNSAPDKSGLPSDRFSAERTGGSVSTLTIQRTQQEDSAVYLCASSSTGTEAFFGQGTRLTVV.

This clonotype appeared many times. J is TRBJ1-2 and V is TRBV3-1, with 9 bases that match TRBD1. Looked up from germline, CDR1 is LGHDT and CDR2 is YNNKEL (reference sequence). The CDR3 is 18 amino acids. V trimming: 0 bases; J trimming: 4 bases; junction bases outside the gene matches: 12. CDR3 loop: CASSQDGLETGGTYGYTF. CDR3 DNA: TGTGCCAGCAGCCAAGATGGCTTGGAGACAGGGGGAACCTATGGCTACACCTTC. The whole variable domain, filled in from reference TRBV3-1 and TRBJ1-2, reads DTAVSQTPKYLVTQMGNDKSIKCEQNLGHDTMYWYKQDSKKFLKIMFSYNNKELIINETVPNRFSPKSPDKAHLNLHINSLELGDSAVYFCASSQDGLETGGTYGYTFGSGTRLTVV.

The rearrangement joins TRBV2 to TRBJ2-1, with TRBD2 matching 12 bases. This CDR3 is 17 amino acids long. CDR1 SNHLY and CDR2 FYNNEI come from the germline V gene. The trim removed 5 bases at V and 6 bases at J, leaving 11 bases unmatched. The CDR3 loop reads CASSWQGPSGGVNEQFF. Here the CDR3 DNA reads TGTGCCAGCAGTTGGCAAGGCCCTAGCGGGGGGGTCAATGAGCAGTTCTTC.

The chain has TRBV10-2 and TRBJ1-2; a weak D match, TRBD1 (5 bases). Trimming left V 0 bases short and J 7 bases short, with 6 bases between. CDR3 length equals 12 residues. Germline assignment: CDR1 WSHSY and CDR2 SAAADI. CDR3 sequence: CASSESGVGYTF. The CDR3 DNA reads TGCGCCAGCAGTGAGTCAGGGGTTGGCTACACCTTC.

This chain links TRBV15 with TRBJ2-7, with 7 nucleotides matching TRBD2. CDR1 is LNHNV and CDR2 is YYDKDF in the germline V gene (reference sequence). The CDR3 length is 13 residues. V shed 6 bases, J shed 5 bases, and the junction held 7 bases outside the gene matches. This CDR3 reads CATSSGGYNEQYF. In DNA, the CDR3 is TGTGCCACCAGTTCGGGAGGTTACAACGAGCAGTACTTC.

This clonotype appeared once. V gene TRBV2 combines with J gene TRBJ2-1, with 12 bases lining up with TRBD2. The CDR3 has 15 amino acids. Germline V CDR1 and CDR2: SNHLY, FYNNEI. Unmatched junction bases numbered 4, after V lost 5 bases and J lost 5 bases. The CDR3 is CASSHRLAGDNEQFF. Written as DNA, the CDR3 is TGTGCCAGCAGTCATAGACTAGCGGGAGACAATGAGCAGTTCTTC.

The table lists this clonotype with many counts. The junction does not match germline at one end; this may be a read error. The CDR3 DNA reads TGTGCCAGCAGCTACTCCTACCAAAAATTGGGTCCCTACGAGCAGTACTTC. Its translation is CASSYSYQKLGPYEQYF. The rearrangement links TRBV6-5 to TRBJ2-7; D not resolved. The CDR3 contains 17 residues. Per the germline V gene, CDR1 is MNHEY and CDR2 is SVGAGI.

The CDR3 DNA reads as TGTGCCAGCAGTGAGTGGCTAGACGAGCAGTACTTC. Its protein is CASSEWLDEQYF. The rearrangement links TRBV2 to TRBJ2-7; D not certain. The CDR3 length is 12 residues. Looked up from germline, CDR1 is SNHLY and CDR2 is FYNNEI. V shed 3 bases and J shed 5 bases, with 8 bases lying between them.

The CDR3 DNA is TGTGCCAGCAGCCAAGTGGGGGGTGGCGAGCAGTACTTC. Translated, it gives CASSQVGGGEQYF. V gene TRBV14 combines with J gene TRBJ2-7, with a tentative D call TRBD2 (6 bases). There are 13 residues in the CDR3. Trimming pared 1 base from V and 6 bases from J, leaving 10 bases between. Germline CDR1 is SGHDN and CDR2 is FVKESK. Combining the CDR3 with reference TRBV14 and TRBJ2-7 gives the whole variable domain EAGVTQFPSHSVIEKGQTVTLRCDPISGHDNLYWYRRVMGKEIKFLLHFVKESKQDESGMPNNRFLAERTGGTYSTLKVQPAELEDSGVYFCASSQVGGGEQYFGPGTRLTVT.

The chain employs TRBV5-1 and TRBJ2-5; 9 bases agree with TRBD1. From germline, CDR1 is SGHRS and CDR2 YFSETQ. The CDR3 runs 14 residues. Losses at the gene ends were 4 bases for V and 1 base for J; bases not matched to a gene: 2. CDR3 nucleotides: TGCGCCAGCAGCATGGGACAGGGCCAAGAGACCCAGTACTTC. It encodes CASSMGQGQETQYF.

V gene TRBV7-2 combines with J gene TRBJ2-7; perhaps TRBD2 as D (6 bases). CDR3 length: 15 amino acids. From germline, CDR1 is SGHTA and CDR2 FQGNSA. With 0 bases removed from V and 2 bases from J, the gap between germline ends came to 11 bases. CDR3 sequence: CASSLAGGDPYEQYF. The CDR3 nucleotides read TGTGCCAGCAGCTTAGCCGGGGGAGATCCCTACGAGCAGTACTTC.

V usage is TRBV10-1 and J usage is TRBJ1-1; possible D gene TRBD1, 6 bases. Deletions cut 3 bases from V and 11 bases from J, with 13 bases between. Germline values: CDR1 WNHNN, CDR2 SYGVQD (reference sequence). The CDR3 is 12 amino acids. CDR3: CASSDNRVPAFF. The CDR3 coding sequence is TGCGCCAGCAGTGACAACAGGGTACCGGCTTTCTTT.

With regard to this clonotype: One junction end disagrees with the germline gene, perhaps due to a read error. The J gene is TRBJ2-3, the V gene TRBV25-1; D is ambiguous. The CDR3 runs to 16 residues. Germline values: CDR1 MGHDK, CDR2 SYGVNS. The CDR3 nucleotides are TGCGCCAGCAGTGAGACACATGAGGCCGGTACAGATACGCAGTATTTT. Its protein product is CASSETHEAGTDTQYF.

Written as DNA, the CDR3 is TGTGCCACCAGCCCTCTACAAGCCTACGAGCAGTACTTC. Its protein is CATSPLQAYEQYF. This chain joins TRBV15 and TRBJ2-7; no definite D call. Germline-derived CDR1 and CDR2 are LNHNV and YYDKDF (reference sequence). The CDR3 runs 13 residues. Trimming removed 5 bases at V and 2 bases at J, with 10 bases between.

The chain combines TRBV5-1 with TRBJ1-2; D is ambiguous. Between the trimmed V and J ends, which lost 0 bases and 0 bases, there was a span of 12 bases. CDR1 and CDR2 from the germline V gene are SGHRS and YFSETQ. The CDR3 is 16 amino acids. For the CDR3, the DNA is TGCGCCAGCAGCTTGGCCGTGGCACCCACTAACTATGGCTACACCTTC. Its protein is CASSLAVAPTNYGYTF.

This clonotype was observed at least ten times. The chain's CDR3 is CASSYFGLAGAKGELFF. The CDR3 nucleotides are TGTGCCAGCAGTTACTTCGGACTAGCGGGGGCCAAAGGGGAGCTGTTTTTT. The chain recombines TRBV6-2 or TRBV6-3 with TRBJ2-2; TRBD2 matches at 13 bases. This CDR3 has 17 residues. V trimming: 1 base; J trimming: 8 bases; junction bases outside the gene matches: 7. Germline V gives CDR1 MNHEY, CDR2 SVGEGT.

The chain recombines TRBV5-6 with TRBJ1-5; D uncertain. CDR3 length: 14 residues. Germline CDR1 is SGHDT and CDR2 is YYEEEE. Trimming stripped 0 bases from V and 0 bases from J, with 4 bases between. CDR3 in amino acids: CASSLVSSNQPQHF. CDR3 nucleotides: TGTGCCAGCAGCTTGGTCAGTAGCAATCAGCCCCAGCATTTT.

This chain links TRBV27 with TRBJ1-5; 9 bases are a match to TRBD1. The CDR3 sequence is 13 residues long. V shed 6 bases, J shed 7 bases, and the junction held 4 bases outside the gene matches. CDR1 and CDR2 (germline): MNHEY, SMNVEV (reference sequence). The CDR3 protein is CASRTGGWQPQHF. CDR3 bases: TGTGCCAGCAGGACAGGGGGTTGGCAGCCCCAGCATTTT.

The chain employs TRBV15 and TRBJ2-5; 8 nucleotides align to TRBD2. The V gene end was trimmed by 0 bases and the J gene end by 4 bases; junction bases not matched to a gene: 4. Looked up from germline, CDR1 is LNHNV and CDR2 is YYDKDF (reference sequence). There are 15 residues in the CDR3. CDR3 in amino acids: CATSRDLAGGETQYF. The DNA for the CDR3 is TGTGCCACCAGCAGAGACCTGGCGGGGGGAGAGACCCAGTACTTC. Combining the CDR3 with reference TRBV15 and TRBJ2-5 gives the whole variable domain DAMVIQNPRYQVTQFGKPVTLSCSQTLNHNVMYWYQQKSSQAPKLLFHYYDKDFNNEADTPDNFQSRRPNTSFCFLDIRSPGLGDTAMYLCATSRDLAGGETQYFGPGTRLLVL.

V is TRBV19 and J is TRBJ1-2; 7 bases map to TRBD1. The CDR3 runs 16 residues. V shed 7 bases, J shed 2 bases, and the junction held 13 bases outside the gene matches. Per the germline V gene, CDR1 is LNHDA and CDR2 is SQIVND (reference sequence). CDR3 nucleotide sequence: TGTGCCAGTACCCAAGCCCATACGGGACAGAACTATGGCTACACCTTC. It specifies CASTQAHTGQNYGYTF.

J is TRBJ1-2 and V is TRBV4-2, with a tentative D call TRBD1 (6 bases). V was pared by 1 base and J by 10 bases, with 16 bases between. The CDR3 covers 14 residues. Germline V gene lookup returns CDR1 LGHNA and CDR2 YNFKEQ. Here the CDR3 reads CASSQGGAVGDYTF. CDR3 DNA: TGTGCCAGCAGCCAAGGGGGGGCAGTTGGCGACTACACCTTC.